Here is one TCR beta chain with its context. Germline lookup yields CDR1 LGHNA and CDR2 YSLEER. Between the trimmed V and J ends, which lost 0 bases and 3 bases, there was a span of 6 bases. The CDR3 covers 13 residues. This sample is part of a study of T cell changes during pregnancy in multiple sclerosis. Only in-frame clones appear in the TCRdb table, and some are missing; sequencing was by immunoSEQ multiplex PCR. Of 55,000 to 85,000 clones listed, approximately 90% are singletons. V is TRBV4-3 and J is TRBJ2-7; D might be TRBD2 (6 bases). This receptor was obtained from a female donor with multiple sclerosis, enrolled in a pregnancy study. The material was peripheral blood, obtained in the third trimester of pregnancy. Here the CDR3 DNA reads TGCGCCAGCAGCCAAGACGGGGGCTACGAGCAGTACTTC. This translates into CASSQDGGYEQYF.